These 18 T cell receptor beta chains share one sample of origin, sequenced in a study of cytomegalovirus exposure and HLA in healthy donors. 13 Jbeta primers and 60 Vbeta primers were used for the PCR. Measured with immunoSEQ multiplex PCR; TCRdb has only the in-frame clones, and not every one. The data contain about 94,000 clones, roughly 73% of them singletons. The sample was PBMCs. These receptors originate from a woman aged 40 to 50 in good health and CMV-seronegative.

The CDR3 bases are TGTGCCAGCACCCCGGGACAGTTATATGGCTACACCTTC. Protein sequence: CASTPGQLYGYTF. The chain links TRBV6-5 to TRBJ1-2, with TRBD1 matching 7 bases. This CDR3 comprises 13 residues. V trimming: 7 bases; J trimming: 5 bases; junction bases outside the gene matches: 7. Germline V gives CDR1 MNHEY, CDR2 SVGAGI.

The chain is built from TRBV7-2 and TRBJ2-1; D unclear. CDR1 SGHTA and CDR2 FQGNSA come from the germline V gene. CDR3 size: 10 residues. The V end lost 8 bases, the J end lost 8 bases, and 7 bases lay between the germline ends. The CDR3, as DNA: TGTGCCAGCGCGGTCTATGAGCAGTTCTTC. It encodes CASAVYEQFF.

The chain links TRBV6-6 to TRBJ1-3; a weak D match, TRBD1 (6 bases). The CDR3 has 15 residues. Germline assignment: CDR1 MNHNY and CDR2 SVGAGI (reference sequence). V was cut by 7 bases and J by 4 bases, with 17 bases left in between. CDR3 amino acids: CASNPGVESGNTIYF. CDR3 coding DNA: TGTGCCAGCAATCCAGGGGTAGAGTCGGGAAACACCATATATTTT.

The chain couples TRBV9 to TRBJ1-1; D uncertain. Germline V gene lookup returns CDR1 SGDLS and CDR2 YYNGEE. Trimming took off 5 bases at V and 1 base at J, with 6 bases between the two ends. This CDR3 is 12 amino acids long. CDR3 sequence: CASRGENTEAFF. DNA of the CDR3: TGTGCCAGCAGAGGAGAGAACACTGAAGCTTTCTTT.

This clone was picked up a small number of times. This rearrangement joins TRBV7-8 to TRBJ2-3; D possibly corresponds to TRBD1 (6 bases). Trimming removed 5 bases at V and 1 base at J, with 13 bases between. CDR1 is SGHVS and CDR2 is FQNEAQ in the germline V gene. The CDR3 consists of 15 residues. The CDR3 is CASSVTGSGTDTQYF. The CDR3 nucleotides are TGTGCCAGCAGCGTCACAGGGAGCGGCACAGATACGCAGTATTTT.

This sequence joins TRBV19 and TRBJ1-1; 7 bases map to TRBD1. V lost 5 bases and J lost 0; bases outside the gene matches: 12. The V gene's germline CDR1 is LNHDA and CDR2 SQIVND (reference sequence). The CDR3 extends over 17 amino acids. As DNA, the CDR3 is TGTGCCAGTAGTCGATCTGGGACAGATCTCATGAACACTGAAGCTTTCTTT. This gives the protein CASSRSGTDLMNTEAFF.

The chain combines TRBV5-4 with TRBJ1-1, with 7 bases matching TRBD1. This CDR3 contains 17 residues. CDR1 SGHNT and CDR2 YYREEE come from the germline V gene (reference sequence). Germline trimming cut 0 bases from V and 3 bases from J; bases unmatched to any gene: 11. CDR3 sequence: CASSLARGTEFYTEAFF. CDR3 DNA sequence: TGTGCCAGCAGCTTGGCCCGAGGGACAGAATTTTACACTGAAGCTTTCTTT.

The CDR3, as DNA: TGTGCCAGCAGTGAATGGCTGGGGCCGGGCAATCAGCCCCAGCATTTT. It yields the protein CASSEWLGPGNQPQHF. The genes are TRBV2 and TRBJ1-5, with TRBD1 as a possible D gene (5 bases). This CDR3 comprises 16 residues. The V gene's germline CDR1 is SNHLY and CDR2 FYNNEI. The V gene lost 2 bases and the J gene lost 2 bases, with 13 bases spanning the gap.

The rearrangement joins TRBV4-3 to TRBJ1-6; unclear D gene. CDR1 and CDR2 (germline): LGHNA, YSLEER. The CDR3 length is 15 residues. The V end lost 5 bases, the J end lost 0 bases, and 8 bases lay between the germline ends. CDR3 residues: CASSATSSYNSPLHF. In DNA form, the CDR3 reads TGCGCCAGCAGCGCAACTAGCTCCTATAATTCACCCCTCCACTTT.

J is TRBJ2-7 and V is TRBV7-9; tentative D call: TRBD2 (6 bases). CDR3 length: 11 residues. The V end was cut by 8 bases, the J end by 3 bases, with 8 bases between. Germline values: CDR1 SEHNR, CDR2 FQNEAQ (reference sequence). As DNA, the CDR3 is TGTGCCAGCCTGGGGGGCTACGAGCAGTACTTC. Translating it yields CASLGGYEQYF.

The V and J genes are TRBV6-4 and TRBJ2-1; 9 nucleotides line up with TRBD1. This CDR3 is 15 amino acids long. The germline V gene encodes CDR1 MRHNA and CDR2 SNTAGT. Trimming removed 3 bases from V and 8 bases from J; junction bases left unmatched: 8. DNA for the CDR3: TGTGCCAGCAGTGAACTCGGGGACAGGGCCGATGAGCAGTTCTTC. Protein product: CASSELGDRADEQFF.

The chain recombines TRBV5-6 with TRBJ2-2; 8 bases are a match to TRBD1. Germline loops: CDR1 SGHDT, CDR2 YYEEEE. The CDR3 loop spans 15 amino acids. V trimming: 4 bases; J trimming: 5 bases; junction bases outside the gene matches: 7. This chain's CDR3 is CASSPDTGGTGELFF. The DNA for the CDR3 is TGTGCCAGCAGCCCAGATACAGGGGGTACCGGGGAGCTGTTTTTT.

This clone was found a few times. At one end, the junction sequence differs from germline, possibly due to a read error. The chain links TRBV6-1 to TRBJ2-6; TRBD1 matches at 9 bases. This CDR3 has 16 residues. Germline values: CDR1 MNHNS, CDR2 SASEGT. The CDR3 coding sequence is TGCGCCAGCAGTGAGACAGGGGGCTCTGGGGCCAACGTCCTGACTTTC. Amino acid sequence: CASSETGGSGANVLTF.

The genes are TRBV5-1 and TRBJ2-5, with no clear D. The CDR3 length is 11 residues. CDR1 and CDR2 from the germline V gene are SGHRS and YFSETQ. V lost 2 bases and J lost 3, with 2 bases in between. Here the CDR3 reads CASSFKETQYF. Written as DNA, the CDR3 is TGCGCCAGCAGCTTCAAAGAGACCCAGTACTTC.

The V and J genes are TRBV2 and TRBJ1-2; 8 bases match TRBD1. The CDR3 covers 14 residues. The V gene end was trimmed by 4 bases and the J gene end by 8 bases; junction bases not matched to a gene: 9. Per germline, CDR1 SNHLY and CDR2 FYNNEI. This CDR3 reads CASSGDRTGSGYTF. The CDR3 nucleotides read TGTGCCAGCAGTGGGGATAGGACAGGGAGCGGCTACACCTTC.

The rearrangement joins TRBV7-9 to TRBJ2-2; a weak D match, TRBD1 (6 bases). The CDR3 is 15 residues long. Per the germline V gene, CDR1 is SEHNR and CDR2 is FQNEAQ (reference sequence). Trimming pared 5 bases from V and 4 bases from J, leaving 14 bases between. Here the CDR3 DNA reads TGTGCCAGCAGCCAACAAACAGGGAGCACCGGGGAGCTGTTTTTT. It translates to CASSQQTGSTGELFF.

This chain connects TRBV30 to TRBJ2-1, with a weak D call TRBD2 (7 bases). From germline, CDR1 is GTSNPN and CDR2 SVGIG (reference sequence). Trimming cost V 4 bases and J 2 bases, with 15 bases left between them. The CDR3 contains 15 residues. The CDR3: CAWKAQGGAYNEQFF. CDR3 coding DNA: TGTGCCTGGAAGGCCCAAGGGGGGGCCTACAATGAGCAGTTCTTC.

The V gene is TRBV4-1, the J gene TRBJ1-1; D is undetermined. The CDR3 totals 17 residues. Trimming took off 1 base at V and 4 bases at J, with 19 bases between the two ends. Germline V gene sequence: CDR1 MGHRA, CDR2 YSYEKL. The CDR3 spells CASSQGLRWEGSTEAFF. The CDR3 region has the DNA TGCGCCAGCAGCCAAGGGTTGAGGTGGGAAGGGAGCACTGAAGCTTTCTTT.